This TCR beta chain was found in a study of OX40 agonist ivuxolimab in advanced cancers. For the wider study: The costimulatory receptor OX40 (CD134) was targeted by ivuxolimab, a fully human IgG2 agonistic monoclonal antibody. Intravenous ivuxolimab was administered to patients every 2 weeks at six dose levels: 0.01, 0.1, 0.3, 1.5, 3 and 10 mg/kg. Of the roughly 50 dose-escalation patients, hepatocellular carcinoma was present in approximately 20, melanoma in around 15, renal cell carcinoma in 9 and head and neck cancer in 9. In the dose-escalation cohort, nearly 85% of patients were male, and the mean age was around 65 years with a range of roughly 20 to 80. Prior anti-PD-1, anti-PD-L1 or anti-CTLA-4 therapy was permitted, and approximately 40% of dose-escalation patients had received checkpoint inhibitors. Partial responses were achieved by three dose-escalation patients, of whom one had hepatocellular carcinoma and two had cutaneous melanoma. The point of sequencing TCRbeta in the periphery was to test whether ivuxolimab changed TCR sequence diversity and drove clonal T-cell expansion. The paper covers the monotherapy dose-escalation part of the phase I ivuxolimab trial, which included N ≈ 50 patients.

The trial excluded patients who had a history of autoimmune disease or were on systemic immunosuppression. Peripheral blood for TCR sequencing was collected from all dose cohorts at baseline, on cycle 4 day 1, and on cycle 7 day 1. Samples were obtained from an open-label, multicenter, first-in-human phase I dose-escalation trial of ivuxolimab. Adults with locally advanced or metastatic melanoma, renal cell, hepatocellular, or head and neck squamous cell carcinoma were enrolled in the trial. CD4+ and CD8+ T cells were sorted separately from peripheral blood before TCR sequencing. For sequencing of the TCRbeta CDR3 region, genomic DNA was extracted from the sorted cells. The immunoSEQ Assay was used to sequence the TCRbeta CDR3 regions. Imported from immuneACCESS, the table was reduced by TCRdb to in-frame sequences with V and J called. These copies leave out some clones; in studies compared against another copy, an unresolved V gene accounts for under half, and the cause of the remainder is not known. This sample lists about 99,000 clones; approximately 95% were detected once. The ten largest make up around 2% of the sample.

Measured from the cysteine to the phenylalanine, the CDR3 is 15 residues long. Of all the DNA, just the CDR3 is kept, 45 bases in frame from base 1. V is pared back by 0 bases and J by 2 bases, with 11 bases lying between the germline termini. CDR1 and CDR2, per the germline V gene (reference sequence), are LNHDA and SQIVND. About this clone itself: Its antigen specificity is not known. No quality values exist for individual bases; no much larger clone is one base distant.

The study at large found these results: After ivuxolimab, more expanded clones were found on average in CD8+ T cells than in CD4+ T cells. Clonal expansion of both CD4+ and CD8+ blood T cells was observed from baseline to week 6 at doses 0.1 to 3.0 mg/kg. The antigen specificity of the clonally expanded peripheral T cells was not determined. In the 0.1-3.0 mg/kg groups, partial responders were among the patients with the lowest normalized peripheral clonal expansion, particularly in CD8+ T cells. Low levels of normalized T-cell clonal expansion were also seen in some nonresponding patients.

The sequence was collected from an adult with an advanced solid tumor such as melanoma, head and neck, liver or kidney cancer. Material: CD4+ or CD8+ T cells sorted from blood, obtained in a trial of the OX40 agonist ivuxolimab. The rearranged chain carries TRBV19 and TRBJ2-7; confidence is insufficient to name the D gene. The nucleotides are TGTGCCAGTAGTATAGACCGGGTGACAACCTACGAGCAGTACTTC. Its protein reads: CASSIDRVTTYEQYF. Beyond the CDR3, the reference TRBV19 and TRBJ2-7 genes provide the residues; the full variable domain reads: DGGITQSPKYLFRKEGQNVTLSCEQNLNHDAMYWYRQDPGQGLRLIYYSQIVNDFQKGDIAEGYSVSREKKESFPLTVTSAQKNPTAFYLCASSIDRVTTYEQYFGPGTRLTVT.